The text below deals with one T cell receptor (beta chain). Its antigen is not known. Sorted populations all had greater than 95% purity. Expressed TCRB transcripts were sequenced, since all the RNA that had been isolated was reverse transcribed. Profiled with immunoSEQ multiplex PCR; TCRdb holds only in-frame clones, not every one. The sample records 15,000 to 20,000 clones, approximately 50% being singletons. The data were obtained in a study of beta chain features in type 1 diabetes. Study details: Examination spanned approximately 110 million sorted cells from all samples. Study-level results: Patients showed naive, central memory and Treg TCRB repertoires that appeared more similar than those of healthy donors. The VDJ junctions of type 1 diabetes patients carried fewer insertions and more deletions.

CDR3 size: 16 residues. The V and J ends lost 9 bases and 2 bases respectively, with 20 bases between them. Germline values: CDR1 LNHDA, CDR2 SQIVND (reference sequence). This sequence joins TRBV19 and TRBJ1-5; D may be TRBD1 (5 bases). Specimen: stem cell memory CD4+ T cells from blood. This clonotype originated in a man younger than 35 in good health. CDR3 bases: TGTGCCAGCCGGAGGGCCCCGGGGGGGGGCAATCAGCCCCAGCATTTT. This codes for CASRRAPGGGNQPQHF.